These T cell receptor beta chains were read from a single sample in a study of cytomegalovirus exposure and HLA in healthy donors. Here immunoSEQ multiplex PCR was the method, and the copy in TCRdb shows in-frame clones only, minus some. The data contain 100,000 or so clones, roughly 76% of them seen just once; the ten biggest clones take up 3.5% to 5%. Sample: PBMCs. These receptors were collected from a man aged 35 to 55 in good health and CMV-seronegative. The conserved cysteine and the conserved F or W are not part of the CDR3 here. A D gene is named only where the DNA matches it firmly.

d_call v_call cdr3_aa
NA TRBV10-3 AIRSGFGTDTQY
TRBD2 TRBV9 ASSVASGVSTDTQY
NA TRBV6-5 ASSPGGAEAF
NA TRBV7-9 ASSVGDRLNTEAF
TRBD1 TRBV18 ASSPPGGPYEQY
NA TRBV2 ASSRDNQETQY
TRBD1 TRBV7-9 ASSPAGTGGREQY
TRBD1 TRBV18 ASSSYAGTGTYNEQF
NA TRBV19 ASSIVEQGAPLH
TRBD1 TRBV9 ASSRGGTGALGELF
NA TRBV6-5 ASSYGSGNSPLH
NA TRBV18 ASSPDRNYGYT
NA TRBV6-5 ASGRGTKYNSPLH
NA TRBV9 ASSAGLAETQY
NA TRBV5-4 ASSLGGALNTDTQY
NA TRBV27 ASRPQGFNQPQH
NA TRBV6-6 ASSLQGLNTEAF
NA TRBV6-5 ASSYAGSNSPLH